The 25 T cell receptor beta chains in this list originate from one sample, sequenced in a study of human T cells and chemical hapten exposure. Stated time point: patch test 2, 6 weeks after DPC sensitization. Regarding treatment: therapeutic diphenylcyclopropenone sensitization with weekly scalp DPC. TCRdb re-derived calls from the RACE reads in MiXCR, one entry per CDR3 protein. Of under 100,000 distinct CDR3 sequences in the sample, roughly 10% are singletons; the top ten hold under 2.5%. The sample was whole blood, taken in connection with sensitization to the hapten diphenylcyclopropenone (DPC). The receptors here all came from a woman in her twenties or thirties with alopecia areata. Some clones in this sample may be carry-over from other donors' samples.

In this sample, this clonotype turned up many times. V usage is TRBV4-1 and J usage is TRBJ1-1; D gene uncertain. The CDR3 sequence is 15 residues long. Germline V gives CDR1 MGHRA, CDR2 YSYEKL. V was clipped by 3 bases and J by 4 bases, with 15 bases between them. CDR3 DNA: TGCGCCAGCAGCCAGGACTACATGGTAAGCACTGAAGCTTTCTTT. Translating gives CASSQDYMVSTEAFF.

The chain is built from TRBV20-1 and TRBJ1-4, with TRBD1 matching 7 bases. This CDR3 comprises 15 residues. After removal of 6 bases from V and 6 bases from J, the junction contained 13 bases not matched to a gene. Germline CDR1 DFQATT, CDR2 SNEGSKA (reference sequence). CDR3 nucleotide sequence: TGCAGTGCGGAGGGGACAGACAGGGTGGATGAAAAACTGTTTTTT. Translated: CSAEGTDRVDEKLFF.

This clonotype was counted ten times or more. The chain carries TRBV29-1 and TRBJ2-1, with 9 bases fitting TRBD2. This CDR3 region has 14 residues. V dropped 5 bases and J dropped 9; count of bases not matched to a gene: 11. The V gene's germline CDR1 is SQVTM and CDR2 ANQGSEA. CDR3 coding DNA: TGCAGCGTTCTAGCGGGAAAGAACCTGCTTGAGCAGTTCTTC. This encodes CSVLAGKNLLEQFF.

This clonotype was observed many times. V gene TRBV19 combines with J gene TRBJ1-1; the D is unclear. The V and J ends lost 7 bases and 0 bases respectively, with 6 bases between them. CDR3 length equals 12 residues. Germline CDR1 reads LNHDA; CDR2 reads SQIVND (reference sequence). CDR3 amino acids: CASNGLNTEAFF. The CDR3 DNA reads TGTGCCAGTAATGGCCTGAACACTGAAGCTTTCTTT.

This clonotype appeared a few times. This sequence joins TRBV28 and TRBJ1-4; unclear D gene. The CDR3 is 14 residues long. Per germline, CDR1 MDHEN and CDR2 SYDVKM. V was clipped by 8 bases and J by 0 bases, with 10 bases between them. The CDR3 bases are TGTGCCAGCCATTCGCCAGCAACTAATGAAAAACTGTTTTTT. Translating it yields CASHSPATNEKLFF.

This clonotype was observed at least ten times. This rearrangement joins TRBV11-2 to TRBJ2-3; D remains unclear. Deletions cut 5 bases from V and 2 bases from J, with 11 bases between. CDR1 and CDR2 from the germline V gene are SGHAT and FQNNGV. The CDR3 spans 14 residues. Here the CDR3 reads CASSTYSDTDTQYF. The CDR3 DNA follows: TGTGCCAGCAGCACGTACAGCGACACAGATACGCAGTATTTT.

This clonotype was detected ten times or more. J is TRBJ2-1 and V is TRBV4-3, with D hard to call. The CDR3 is made up of 13 amino acids. Per the germline V gene, CDR1 is LGHNA and CDR2 is YSLEER. The V end was cut by 0 bases, the J end by 6 bases, with 6 bases between. The CDR3 spells CASSQEGPNEQFF. CDR3 in DNA: TGCGCCAGCAGCCAAGAAGGACCCAATGAGCAGTTCTTC.

This clonotype was detected ten times or more. The CDR3 loop reads CSASRVAGGSYNEQFF. For the CDR3, the DNA is TGCAGTGCTAGTAGGGTAGCGGGAGGGTCCTACAATGAGCAGTTCTTC. The rearrangement links TRBV20-1 to TRBJ2-1; 11 bases match TRBD2. Germline CDR1 and CDR2: DFQATT and SNEGSKA (reference sequence). V shed 3 bases, J shed 1 base, and the junction held 5 bases outside the gene matches. This CDR3 contains 16 residues.

This clonotype has ten or more counts. The chain is built from TRBV20-1 and TRBJ1-5; D remains ambiguous. The CDR3 runs 14 residues. Trimming shortened V by 3 bases and J by 0 bases, and 9 bases separated the two germline ends. In germline, CDR1 is DFQATT, CDR2 SNEGSKA (reference sequence). CDR3 amino acids: CSASQQYSNQPQHF. The CDR3 nucleotides read TGCAGTGCTAGTCAACAGTATAGCAATCAGCCCCAGCATTTT.

Ten or more counts support this clonotype. This chain uses TRBV28 with TRBJ1-2; TRBD1 is a possible D gene (5 bases). Germline lookup yields CDR1 MDHEN and CDR2 SYDVKM. The germline V and J ends were trimmed by 8 bases and 4 bases, with 11 bases remaining between them. The CDR3 is 12 amino acids. The CDR3 loop is CASQGTGYGYTF. CDR3 DNA: TGTGCCAGCCAGGGTACAGGCTATGGCTACACCTTC.

The rearrangement links TRBV5-1 to TRBJ2-7; D possibly corresponds to TRBD2 (6 bases). The CDR3 spans 15 residues. The V gene's germline CDR1 is SGHRS and CDR2 YFSETQ. Trimming pared 0 bases from V and 4 bases from J, leaving 14 bases between. The CDR3, as DNA: TGCGCCAGCAGCTTGGGGCGGGAAAGGCGGTACGAGCAGTACTTC. Encoded protein: CASSLGRERRYEQYF.

This chain joins TRBV28 and TRBJ2-7; D perhaps matches TRBD1 (6 bases). Trimming shortened V by 6 bases and J by 2 bases, and 11 bases separated the two germline ends. There are 13 residues in the CDR3. Germline V gene data show CDR1 as MDHEN and CDR2 as SYDVKM. CDR3 protein: CASSSHRAYEQYF. The CDR3 nucleotides are TGTGCCAGCAGCTCCCACAGGGCCTACGAGCAGTACTTC. Full variable domain (rest looked up from reference TRBV28 and TRBJ2-7): DVKVTQSSRYLVKRTGEKVFLECVQDMDHENMFWYRQDPGLGLRLIYFSYDVKMKEKGDIPEGYSVSREKKERFSLILESASTNQTSMYLCASSSHRAYEQYFGPGTRLTVT.

The chain has TRBV20-1 and TRBJ2-5; TRBD1 is a possible D gene (5 bases). V was shortened by 0 bases and J by 4 bases, with 9 bases between the two germline ends. CDR3 length: 13 residues. Germline CDR1 is DFQATT and CDR2 is SNEGSKA (reference sequence). The CDR3 is CSARETALETQYF. The CDR3 coding sequence is TGCAGTGCTAGAGAGACAGCGTTAGAGACCCAGTACTTC.

Many counts were recorded for this clonotype. The chain combines TRBV18 with TRBJ1-5; 9 nucleotides agree with TRBD1. The germline V gene encodes CDR1 KGHSH and CDR2 LQKENI. CDR3 length: 15 amino acids. Trimming at V came to 6 bases and at J to 7 bases, leaving 10 bases not matched to a gene. The CDR3 bases are TGTGCCAGCTCCCCTATTACAGGGGGCGGCCAGCCCCAGCATTTT. Its translation: CASSPITGGGQPQHF. Full variable domain (missing parts from reference TRBV18 and TRBJ1-5): NAGVMQNPRHLVRRRGQEARLRCSPMKGHSHVYWYRQLPEEGLKFMVYLQKENIIDESGMPKERFSAEFPKEGPSILRIQQVVRGDSAAYFCASSPITGGGQPQHFGDGTRLSIL.

V gene TRBV11-3 combines with J gene TRBJ2-2; 7 bases are a match to TRBD1. From germline, CDR1 is SGHNT and CDR2 YENEEA. The ends lost 1 base at V and 5 bases at J; junction bases unmatched: 4. CDR3 size: 15 residues. CDR3 sequence (DNA): TGTGCCAGCAGCTTAGGACAGGGCGAAACCGGGGAGCTGTTTTTT. Translated: CASSLGQGETGELFF.

This chain uses TRBV20-1 with TRBJ2-3; 7 bases are a match to TRBD2. Germline V gives CDR1 DFQATT, CDR2 SNEGSKA (reference sequence). The CDR3 length is 12 residues. The CDR3 DNA reads TGCAGCGTCGGGAGGAGCACAGATACGCAGTATTTT. Residues: CSVGRSTDTQYF.

In its sample, this clonotype was seen many times. The V call is TRBV10-2, the J call TRBJ1-1, with D possibly matching TRBD1 (6 bases). Germline CDR1 and CDR2: WSHSY and SAAADI. There are 15 residues in the CDR3. Trimming removed 5 bases from V and 1 base from J, with 14 bases in between. The CDR3 DNA is TGCGCCAGCAGTATCCGGGGGCCGGGGAACACTGAAGCTTTCTTT. Translating gives CASSIRGPGNTEAFF.

This rearrangement joins TRBV7-9 to TRBJ2-3; 8 bases align to TRBD1. Germline trimming cut 8 bases from V and 2 bases from J; bases unmatched to any gene: 3. Germline CDR1 reads SEHNR; CDR2 reads FQNEAQ (reference sequence). The CDR3 loop spans 13 amino acids. CDR3 DNA sequence: TGTGCCAGCTGGGACAGGCTCACAGATACGCAGTATTTT. Protein: CASWDRLTDTQYF.

This clonotype was picked up a small number of times. The chain employs TRBV4-2 and TRBJ1-4, with unresolved D. CDR3 length: 16 residues. CDR1 and CDR2 from the germline V gene are LGHNA and YNFKEQ. The V gene lost 4 bases and the J gene lost 5 bases, with 17 bases spanning the gap. In DNA form, the CDR3 reads TGTGCCAGCAGCCGACCCACGGAAGGATTAAATGAAAAACTGTTTTTT. Amino acid sequence: CASSRPTEGLNEKLFF.

This clonotype was counted at least ten times. The chain recombines TRBV2 with TRBJ2-5; D is unclear. Between the trimmed V and J ends, which lost 5 bases and 5 bases, there was a span of 12 bases. The CDR3 consists of 13 residues. Germline CDR1 is SNHLY and CDR2 is FYNNEI. The CDR3 region is CASSSVVAETQYF. The CDR3 DNA sequence: TGTGCCAGCAGTTCCGTCGTAGCTGAGACCCAGTACTTC.

This clonotype was observed at least ten times. This sequence joins TRBV12-3 or TRBV12-4 and TRBJ2-5; TRBD2 is a possible D gene (6 bases). The CDR3 spans 14 residues. Trimming stripped 6 bases from V and 3 bases from J, with 14 bases between. CDR3 coding DNA: TGTGCCAGCAGCCTGCGGGGCCAGGAAGAGACCCAGTACTTC. This codes for CASSLRGQEETQYF.

J is TRBJ2-1 and V is TRBV29-1; 7 nucleotides match TRBD2. The junction had 10 bases not matched to a gene; V was cut back by 4 bases and J by 7 bases. The CDR3 extends over 14 amino acids. Germline V gives CDR1 SQVTM, CDR2 ANQGSEA. The CDR3 loop reads CSVGPSGRKNEQFF. CDR3 sequence (DNA): TGCAGCGTTGGCCCTAGCGGCCGGAAAAATGAGCAGTTCTTC.

This clonotype was recorded many times. The chain carries TRBV4-1 and TRBJ1-1, with TRBD1 matching 10 bases. V was pared by 4 bases and J by 11 bases, with 4 bases of the junction left unmatched. The CDR3 contains 12 residues. Germline-derived CDR1 and CDR2 are MGHRA and YSYEKL. The CDR3 region has the DNA TGCGCCAGCAGCCGGGGGACAGGGGAGGCTTTCTTT. It translates to CASSRGTGEAFF.

This clonotype has ten or more counts. The V gene is TRBV30, the J gene TRBJ2-1; D gene unclear. This CDR3 has 12 residues. Germline V gives CDR1 GTSNPN, CDR2 SVGIG (reference sequence). V lost 5 bases and J lost 0, with 5 bases in between. The CDR3 region has the DNA TGTGCCTGGTATAACTCCTACAATGAGCAGTTCTTC. It translates to CAWYNSYNEQFF.

In this sample, this clonotype turned up a few times. The chain recombines TRBV29-1 with TRBJ1-4; D is uncertain. Trimming shortened V by 6 bases and J by 10 bases, and 21 bases separated the two germline ends. The CDR3 covers 14 residues. Germline V gives CDR1 SQVTM, CDR2 ANQGSEA. The CDR3 is CSVLTGSSHGKLFF. CDR3 bases: TGCAGCGTACTGACCGGGAGCTCACACGGAAAACTGTTTTTT.